The rows below give T cell receptor beta chains drawn from one sample of a study of identical twins. TCRdb itself ran the 5' RACE reads through MiXCR, one entry per CDR3 protein. There are approximately 630,000 distinct CDR3 sequences in the sample; roughly 7.2% occur only once, and about 1.5% lies in the top ten. This sample was also put to use in a study of yellow fever vaccine responses in identical twins.

Sequenced material: PBMCs. The receptors were gathered from a woman younger than 30 in good health. Both conserved end residues are part of each CDR3. The order of the fields is CDR3 protein, CDR3 DNA, D gene, V gene, J gene, clone size. A D gene is named only where the DNA matches it firmly. Only part of the rows carry a size: once, few, many, or a class if the clone is expanded.

CASSLNPGSTEQFF	TGTGCCAGCAGCCTAAACCCAGGGTCCACTGAGCAGTTCTTC	-	TRBV7-6	TRBJ2-1	few
CSVEDQEVNQYQETQYF	TGCAGCGTTGAAGACCAGGAGGTAAACCAGTACCAAGAGACCCAGTACTTC	-	TRBV29-1	TRBJ2-5	few
CASSLVVSPTEAFF	TGTGCCAGCAGCTTAGTGGTCTCACCCACTGAAGCTTTCTTT	-	TRBV11-2	TRBJ1-1	-
CASSQVGLPSDTQYF	TGCGCCAGCAGCCAAGTCGGGCTCCCGTCAGATACGCAGTATTTT	-	TRBV4-1	TRBJ2-3	few
CASSQTGSGEKLFF	TGTGCCAGCAGCCAGACAGGGAGTGGAGAAAAACTGTTTTTT	TRBD1	TRBV7-2	TRBJ1-4	-
CASSIYSKGPGSYNEQFF	TGTGCCAGCAGCATTTACAGCAAGGGTCCGGGCTCCTACAATGAGCAGTTCTTC	-	TRBV12-3/TRBV12-4	TRBJ2-1	few
CASSLSGAFYNEQFF	TGTGCCAGCAGTCTAAGCGGGGCCTTCTACAATGAGCAGTTCTTC	TRBD2	TRBV12-3/TRBV12-4	TRBJ2-1	many
CASSPLTSGTDTQYF	TGCGCCAGCAGCCCGTTAACATCAGGCACAGATACGCAGTATTTT	-	TRBV5-1	TRBJ2-3	many
CAISGTSVFEQYF	TGTGCCATCAGTGGAACTTCGGTCTTTGAGCAGTACTTC	-	TRBV10-3	TRBJ2-7	many
CSTAEGGPYNEQFF	TGTTCCACTGCGGAGGGGGGCCCTTACAATGAGCAGTTCTTC	-	TRBV12-3/TRBV12-4	TRBJ2-1	many
CASSPRDLQETQYF	TGTGCCAGCAGCCCCCGCGACTTACAAGAGACCCAGTACTTC	-	TRBV5-4	TRBJ2-5	few
CASSLVAGGQGNEQFF	TGTGCCAGCAGTTTAGTAGCGGGGGGGCAAGGCAATGAGCAGTTCTTC	TRBD2	TRBV12-3/TRBV12-4	TRBJ2-1	-
CASSYSGYSVKDEQFF	TGTGCCAGCAGTTACTCCGGGTATTCGGTAAAAGATGAGCAGTTCTTC	-	TRBV6-2/TRBV6-3	TRBJ2-1	-
CASSPLAGGETQYF	TGTGCCAGCAGCCCACTAGCGGGAGGAGAGACCCAGTACTTC	TRBD2	TRBV2	TRBJ2-5	few
CATSDHRSGANVLTF	TGTGCCACCAGTGATCATCGCTCTGGGGCCAACGTCCTGACTTTC	-	TRBV24-1	TRBJ2-6	-
CSARGDTVSPLHF	TGCAGTGCTAGAGGGGACACGGTATCACCCCTCCACTTT	-	TRBV20-1	TRBJ1-6	-
CASSSTGKGADTQYF	TGTGCCAGCAGTTCGACAGGGAAGGGCGCAGATACGCAGTATTTT	TRBD1	TRBV28	TRBJ2-3	many
CATSTGDRRQETQYF	TGTGCCACCAGCACCGGCGATCGTCGCCAAGAGACCCAGTACTTC	-	TRBV15	TRBJ2-5	few
CAISDRQGYTEAFF	TGTGCCATCAGTGACAGACAGGGGTACACTGAAGCTTTCTTT	TRBD1	TRBV10-3	TRBJ1-1	-
CASSLRGRGNTGELFF	TGTGCCAGCAGCTTGCGCGGCAGGGGGAACACCGGGGAGCTGTTTTTT	-	TRBV5-6	TRBJ2-2	few
CASRTPSGGRTDTQYF	TGTGCCAGCAGAACACCCAGCGGGGGGCGCACAGATACGCAGTATTTT	TRBD2	TRBV6-1	TRBJ2-3	few
CASSQRQLAKNIQYF	TGTGCCAGCAGCCAACGACAGCTAGCCAAAAACATTCAGTACTTC	-	TRBV3-1	TRBJ2-4	many
CASSPGVEQGGGYTF	TGTGCCAGCTCACCTGGCGTGGAGCAGGGTGGTGGCTACACCTTC	-	TRBV18	TRBJ1-2	many
CASRSSGAGTGELFF	TGTGCCAGCCGGTCGTCGGGCGCGGGCACCGGGGAGCTGTTTTTT	-	TRBV27	TRBJ2-2	few
CASRDSTGGKRTEAFF	TGTGCCAGCAGGGATTCGACAGGGGGCAAGAGGACTGAAGCTTTCTTT	TRBD1	TRBV28	TRBJ1-1	few
CASSYSPPQVAPEAFF	TGTGCCAGCAGTTACTCACCCCCCCAGGTGGCTCCTGAAGCTTTCTTT	-	TRBV6-5	TRBJ1-1	many
CASSLGPNQPQHF	TGTGCCAGCAGCTTGGGACCAAATCAGCCCCAGCATTTT	-	TRBV5-1	TRBJ1-5	many
CASSAPVSSYNEQFF	TGCGCCAGCAGCGCACCCGTTAGCTCCTACAATGAGCAGTTCTTC	-	TRBV4-1	TRBJ2-1	many
CASSYSSGGADNEQFF	TGTGCCAGCAGTTACTCCAGCGGGGGGGCGGACAATGAGCAGTTCTTC	TRBD2	TRBV6-2/TRBV6-3	TRBJ2-1	many
CASSFVGRETQYF	TGTGCCAGCAGTTTCGTGGGCCGGGAGACCCAGTACTTC	-	TRBV12-3/TRBV12-4	TRBJ2-5	-
CASSPAADSGNTIYF	TGTGCCAGCTCACCCGCAGCGGACTCTGGAAACACCATATATTTT	-	TRBV18	TRBJ1-3	-
CASSTGPRATSGANVLTF	TGCGCCAGCAGCACCGGACCGCGGGCGACCTCTGGGGCCAACGTCCTGACTTTC	-	TRBV5-1	TRBJ2-6	-
CASSSGLSWTGELFF	TGTGCCAGCAGCTCGGGACTCTCGTGGACCGGGGAGCTGTTTTTT	-	TRBV5-5	TRBJ2-2	-
CASRPSTGFNEQFF	TGCGCCAGCAGACCAAGTACGGGGTTCAATGAGCAGTTCTTC	-	TRBV4-1	TRBJ2-1	many
CASSLETWRQFF	TGTGCCAGCAGCCTAGAGACTTGGCGGCAGTTCTTC	-	TRBV28	TRBJ2-1	few
CASSSRLAGVRTDTQYF	TGTGCCAGCAGTTCCCGACTAGCGGGAGTTCGCACAGATACGCAGTATTTT	TRBD2	TRBV27	TRBJ2-3	few
CASSLAGAPGRPEAFF	TGCGCCAGCAGCTTGGCGGGGGCCCCCGGGAGACCTGAAGCTTTCTTT	-	TRBV5-1	TRBJ1-1	-
CASSPDRVVTGELFF	TGTGCCAGCAGCCCTGACAGAGTGGTCACCGGGGAGCTGTTTTTT	-	TRBV7-7	TRBJ2-2	many
CASSFSSGGETQYF	TGTGCCAGCAGCTTTTCTAGCGGAGGAGAGACCCAGTACTTC	TRBD2	TRBV7-2	TRBJ2-5	-
CSARDSALKDTGELFF	TGCAGTGCTAGAGATAGCGCACTAAAGGACACCGGGGAGCTGTTTTTT	-	TRBV20-1	TRBJ2-2	-
CASSLYTSGGDTQYF	TGTGCCAGCAGCCTATATACCTCGGGGGGGGATACGCAGTATTTT	TRBD2	TRBV7-3	TRBJ2-3	-
CAIGAGQGFIDEQYF	TGTGCCATCGGAGCGGGACAGGGGTTCATCGACGAGCAGTACTTC	TRBD1	TRBV10-3	TRBJ2-7	many
CASSFVRRPRQETQYF	TGTGCCAGCAGCTTCGTTAGGCGACCCCGGCAAGAGACCCAGTACTTC	-	TRBV5-6	TRBJ2-5	few
CAISPDRGATEAFF	TGTGCCATCAGCCCGGATAGGGGGGCAACTGAAGCTTTCTTT	-	TRBV10-3	TRBJ1-1	-
CASSFAGGGETQYF	TGTGCCAGCAGCTTTGCGGGGGGCGGGGAGACCCAGTACTTC	TRBD2	TRBV7-7	TRBJ2-5	few
CASSPVDGGSPLHF	TGTGCCAGCAGCCCGGTCGATGGGGGTTCACCCCTCCACTTT	-	TRBV7-9	TRBJ1-6	-